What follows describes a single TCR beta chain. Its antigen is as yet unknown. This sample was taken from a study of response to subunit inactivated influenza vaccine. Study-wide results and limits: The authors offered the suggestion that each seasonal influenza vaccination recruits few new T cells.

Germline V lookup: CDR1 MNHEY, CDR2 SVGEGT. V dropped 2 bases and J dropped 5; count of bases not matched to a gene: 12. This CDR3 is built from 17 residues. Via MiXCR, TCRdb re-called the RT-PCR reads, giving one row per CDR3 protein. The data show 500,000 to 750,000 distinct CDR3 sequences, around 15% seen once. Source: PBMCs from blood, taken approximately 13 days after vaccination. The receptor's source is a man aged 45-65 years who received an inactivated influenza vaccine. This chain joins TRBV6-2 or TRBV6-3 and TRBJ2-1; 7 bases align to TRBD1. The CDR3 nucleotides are TGTGCCAGCAGTTACCCTAGTACAGGGGTACGAAACAATGAGCAGTTCTTC. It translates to CASSYPSTGVRNNEQFF.